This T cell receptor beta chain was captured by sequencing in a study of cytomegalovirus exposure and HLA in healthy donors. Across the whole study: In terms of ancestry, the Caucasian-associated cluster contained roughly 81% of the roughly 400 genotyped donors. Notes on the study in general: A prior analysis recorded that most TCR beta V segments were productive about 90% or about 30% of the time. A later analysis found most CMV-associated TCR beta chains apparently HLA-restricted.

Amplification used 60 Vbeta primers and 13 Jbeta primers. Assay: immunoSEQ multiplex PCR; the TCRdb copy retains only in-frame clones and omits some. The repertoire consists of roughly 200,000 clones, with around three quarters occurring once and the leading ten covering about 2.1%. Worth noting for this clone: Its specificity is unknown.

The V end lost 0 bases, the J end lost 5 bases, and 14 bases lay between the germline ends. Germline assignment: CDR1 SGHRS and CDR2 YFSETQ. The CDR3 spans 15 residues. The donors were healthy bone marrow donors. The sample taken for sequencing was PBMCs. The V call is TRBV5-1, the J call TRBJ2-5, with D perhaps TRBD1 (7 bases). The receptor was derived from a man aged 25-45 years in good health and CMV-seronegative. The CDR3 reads CASSLGQTGRETQYF. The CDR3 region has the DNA TGCGCCAGCAGCTTGGGACAGACAGGGAGGGAGACCCAGTACTTC.